The 18 T cell receptor beta chains in this list originate from one sample, sequenced in a study of T cells in women clearing cervical HPV infection. Here immunoSEQ multiplex PCR was the method, and the copy in TCRdb shows in-frame clones only, minus some. The specimen's table records tens of thousands of clones. Sequenced sample: blood buffy coat. All receptors come from a woman between 18 and 70 years old with a cervical HPV16 infection that either progressed to CIN3+ or cleared (not recorded which).

Regarding this clone: The read stops 3 residues short of the end of the CDR3; the missing end is completed from the germline J gene. The rearrangement uses TRBV4-2 and TRBJ1-2; possibly TRBD1 for D (6 bases). Germline V gene lookup returns CDR1 LGHNA and CDR2 YNFKEQ. The CDR3 has 15 amino acids. The V gene lost 1 base and the J gene lost 3 bases, with 12 bases spanning the gap. The CDR3 DNA, read in part, is TGTGCCAGCAGCCAAGTTGCAGGGGATGACTATGGC. This gives the protein CASSQVAGDDYG. The full CDR3 reads CASSQVAGDDYGYTF.

In the case of this clone: Read coverage stops 3 residues before the CDR3 terminus; the germline J gene supplies the remainder. V is TRBV20-1 and J is TRBJ1-4; D possibly corresponds to TRBD1 (5 bases). The CDR3 is 13 amino acids. Germline values: CDR1 DFQATT, CDR2 SNEGSKA (reference sequence). The V and J ends lost 4 bases and 4 bases respectively, with 10 bases between them. The CDR3 bases that were read are TGCAGTGCTAAGGGGCCACTTAATGAAAAA. Translating gives CSAKGPLNEK. The complete CDR3 sequence is CSAKGPLNEKLFF.

On this clone: The read terminates 3 residues ahead of where the CDR3 ends, so the germline J gene completes it. V gene TRBV29-1 combines with J gene TRBJ1-1; D perhaps matches TRBD1 (6 bases). Germline V lookup: CDR1 SQVTM, CDR2 ANQGSEA. The CDR3 sequence is 14 residues long. V was trimmed by 1 base and J by 5 bases, leaving 14 bases between them. The CDR3 DNA, read in part, is TGCAGCGTTGAAGCGGGAGGGGGAGGGACTGAA. This translates into CSVEAGGGGTE. The complete CDR3 reads CSVEAGGGGTEAFF.

For this clone: The read stops 3 residues short of the end of the CDR3; the missing end is completed from the germline J gene. The gene calls are TRBV19 and TRBJ1-3, with D hard to call. The CDR3 loop spans 15 amino acids. CDR1 LNHDA and CDR2 SQIVND come from the germline V gene (reference sequence). V lost 4 bases, J lost 0 bases, and 10 bases lay in between. The CDR3 region is CASSTSQSSGNTIYF. CDR3 DNA, as far as it was read: TGTGCCAGTAGTACCTCCCAGTCCTCTGGAAACACC. The full variable domain, rest sourced from reference TRBV19 and TRBJ1-3, is DGGITQSPKYLFRKEGQNVTLSCEQNLNHDAMYWYRQDPGQGLRLIYYSQIVNDFQKGDIAEGYSVSREKKESFPLTVTSAQKNPTAFYLCASSTSQSSGNTIYFGEGSWLTVV.

A word on this clone: The CDR3 extends 3 residues past the end of the read, so its final part is completed from the germline J gene. The rearrangement joins TRBV5-1 to TRBJ1-1; D might be TRBD1 (6 bases). Per germline, CDR1 SGHRS and CDR2 YFSETQ. The length of the CDR3 is 17 residues. The ends were cut back, 4 bases at V and 6 bases at J, with 25 bases in the middle. Incomplete CDR3 DNA: TGCGCCAGCAGCCCAGGTTTTTCCCAGGGGCTTGGGGCTGAA. Translation: CASSPGFSQGLGAE. The entire CDR3 protein reads CASSPGFSQGLGAEAFF.

Notes on this clone: The read terminates 3 residues before the CDR3 end, so the remaining end is supplied by the germline J gene. V usage is TRBV5-6 and J usage is TRBJ2-7; D might be TRBD2 (5 bases). Germline values: CDR1 SGHDT, CDR2 YYEEEE. V lost 4 bases to trimming and J lost 4 bases, with 9 bases between them. The CDR3 contains 12 residues. The CDR3 DNA, read in part, is TGTGCCAGCAGCGCGGGCCTTTACGAG. This codes for CASSAGLYE. The entire CDR3 reads CASSAGLYEQYF.

About this clone: The read terminates 3 residues before the CDR3 end, so the remaining end is supplied by the germline J gene. The V gene is TRBV6-2 or TRBV6-3, the J gene TRBJ2-1; TRBD2 aligns across 9 bases. The length of the CDR3 is 14 residues. Losses at the gene ends were 2 bases for V and 4 bases for J; bases not matched to a gene: 0. The germline CDR1 and CDR2 sequences are MNHEY and SVGEGT. This chain's CDR3 is CASSYTSGYNEQFF. CDR3 DNA, as far as it was read: TGTGCCAGCAGTTACACTAGCGGGTACAATGAG.

As for this clone: The read gets to within 3 residues of the CDR3 end, and the germline J gene fills in the rest. The V and J genes are TRBV19 and TRBJ1-1; D is unclear. V dropped 5 bases and J dropped 5 bases, with 9 bases sitting between them. CDR3 length: 12 residues. Germline lookup yields CDR1 LNHDA and CDR2 SQIVND (reference sequence). The CDR3 DNA, read in part, is TGTGCCAGTAGTCACCAACTAACTGAA. This encodes CASSHQLTE. In full, the CDR3 reads CASSHQLTEAFF. The complete variable domain, with remaining parts taken from reference TRBV19 and TRBJ1-1, reads DGGITQSPKYLFRKEGQNVTLSCEQNLNHDAMYWYRQDPGQGLRLIYYSQIVNDFQKGDIAEGYSVSREKKESFPLTVTSAQKNPTAFYLCASSHQLTEAFFGQGTRLTVV.

With regard to this clone: The read comes to an end 3 residues before the CDR3 does, leaving the germline J gene to fill in the end. The chain uses TRBV30 and TRBJ1-5, with no clear D. CDR1 is GTSNPN, CDR2 SVGIG, per germline (reference sequence). The CDR3 has 14 amino acids. Trimming took off 2 bases at V and 6 bases at J, with 14 bases between the two ends. The CDR3 sequence: CAWSITEPSQPQHF. The sequenced CDR3 bases are TGTGCCTGGAGTATTACAGAGCCGAGTCAGCCC.

Worth noting for this clone: The read terminates 3 residues before the CDR3 end, so the remaining end is supplied by the germline J gene. The genes are TRBV18 and TRBJ1-5; 7 bases are a match to TRBD1. CDR3 length: 15 residues. After removal of 3 bases from V and 7 bases from J, the junction contained 9 bases not matched to a gene. The germline gives CDR1 KGHSH, CDR2 LQKENI. The CDR3: CASSPTGEVWQPQHF. Incomplete CDR3 DNA: TGTGCCAGCTCACCTACAGGGGAGGTGTGGCAGCCC.

For this clone: The read stops 3 residues short of the end of the CDR3; the missing end is completed from the germline J gene. This rearrangement joins TRBV7-2 to TRBJ2-3; D is undetermined. Trimming cost V 8 bases and J 0 bases, with 9 bases left between them. The CDR3 sequence is 13 residues long. CDR1 and CDR2 (germline): SGHTA, FQGNSA. The CDR3 sequence: CASSPTSTDTQYF. The covered CDR3 bases are TGTGCCAGCTCCCCAACTAGCACAGATACG.

To note about this clone: Sequencing ends 3 residues short of the CDR3 end; the germline J gene provides the rest. V is TRBV20-1 and J is TRBJ2-6, with 9 nucleotides matching TRBD1. In germline, CDR1 is DFQATT, CDR2 SNEGSKA (reference sequence). The CDR3 totals 16 residues. The trim removed 6 bases at V and 2 bases at J, leaving 8 bases unmatched. The part of the CDR3 DNA that was read is TGCAGTGCGTACCGGGACAGGGAGGCTGGGGCCAACGTC. Its protein product is CSAYRDREAGANV. The whole CDR3 sequence is CSAYRDREAGANVLTF.

Worth noting for this clone: The read halts 3 residues ahead of the CDR3 end, with the missing end drawn from the germline J gene. This chain uses TRBV2 with TRBJ2-5; 13 nucleotides align to TRBD2. The CDR3 is 14 residues long. The germline gives CDR1 SNHLY, CDR2 FYNNEI. Losses at the gene ends were 7 bases for V and 4 bases for J; bases not matched to a gene: 3. The chain's CDR3 is CASIGLAGAETQYF. The CDR3 bases that were read are TGTGCCAGCATCGGACTAGCGGGGGCAGAGACC.

As for this clone: Sequencing ends 3 residues short of the CDR3 end; the germline J gene provides the rest. This sequence joins TRBV2 and TRBJ1-2, with D possibly being TRBD1 (6 bases). The CDR3 consists of 13 residues. The germline CDR1 and CDR2 sequences are SNHLY and FYNNEI. The V end was cut by 3 bases, the J end by 4 bases, with 9 bases between. CDR3 protein: CASSETGAYGYTF. The CDR3 DNA, read in part, is TGTGCCAGCAGTGAGACAGGTGCCTATGGC.

The CDR3 loop is CASSPAGQIDAGNTIYF. CDR3 bases read: TGTGCCAGCTCACCCGCGGGGCAAATCGATGCTGGAAACACC. The chain employs TRBV18 and TRBJ1-3, with D perhaps matching TRBD1 (5 bases). From the germline J gene comes the end of the CDR3, since the read stops 3 residues before it. From germline, CDR1 is KGHSH and CDR2 LQKENI. The CDR3 is 17 residues long. V lost 3 bases to trimming and J lost 2 bases, with 17 bases between them.

Concerning this clone: The read falls 3 residues short of the CDR3 end, and the missing part is taken from the germline J gene. The chain carries TRBV18 and TRBJ1-3; D is perhaps TRBD1 (6 bases). V was shortened by 3 bases and J by 0 bases, with 9 bases between the two germline ends. This CDR3 has 15 residues. Germline CDR1 reads KGHSH; CDR2 reads LQKENI. The DNA read from the CDR3 is TGTGCCAGCTCACCCCGCAGGGGCTCTGGAAACACC. Encoded protein: CASSPRRGSGNT. The entire CDR3 sequence reads CASSPRRGSGNTIYF.

The sequenced part of the CDR3 DNA is TGTGCCAGCAGCCCCCTTAAGGGGGACGCTGAA. Translated: CASSPLKGDAE. The full CDR3 is CASSPLKGDAEAFF. J is TRBJ1-1 and V is TRBV7-6, with a tentative D call TRBD1 (6 bases). The missing CDR3 end, 3 residues past where the read stops, is filled in from the germline J gene. Germline V gene sequence: CDR1 SGHVS, CDR2 FNYEAQ. The CDR3 is 14 residues long. V lost 5 bases and J lost 6, with 16 bases in between. The full variable domain, completed using reference TRBV7-6 and TRBJ1-1, is GAGVSQSPRYKVTKRGQDVALRCDPISGHVSLYWYRQALGQGPEFLTYFNYEAQQDKSGLPNDRFSAERPEGSISTLTIQRTEQRDSAMYRCASSPLKGDAEAFFGQGTRLTVV.

About this clone itself: The read terminates 3 residues before the CDR3 end, so the remaining end is supplied by the germline J gene. This chain links TRBV5-1 with TRBJ1-1; no clear D. Germline lookup yields CDR1 SGHRS and CDR2 YFSETQ. V was cut by 0 bases and J by 1 base, with 10 bases left in between. CDR3 length equals 15 residues. The CDR3 loop reads CASSLVPVQNTEAFF. The covered CDR3 bases are TGCGCCAGCAGCTTGGTCCCAGTTCAGAACACTGAA.